The 26 T cell receptor beta chains below all came from one sample that was sequenced in a study of T cells in Graves' hyperthyroidism and ophthalmopathy. RNA transcripts gave rise to amplified TCR beta CDR3 regions. RT-PCR in the first round (using the HTBI primer set) targeted the TCR CDR3. TCRdb analysed the multiplex PCR reads with MiXCR anew, one entry per CDR3 protein. The sample holds about 570,000 distinct CDR3 sequences, more than 45% seen once. Input material: peripheral blood or thyroid tissue (not recorded which). All receptors come from an adult woman with Graves' disease, either hyperthyroidism or ophthalmopathy (not recorded which).

This clonotype has just a few counts. A read error may account for a junction end that differs from germline. The V and J genes are TRBV15 and TRBJ2-6, with D perhaps assigned TRBD1 or TRBD2 (6 bases each). The CDR3 consists of 14 residues. Germline CDR1 is LNHNV and CDR2 is YYDKDF (reference sequence). The DNA for the CDR3 is TGTGCCACCAGCAGAGGTTTGGGGGGCGTTAAGTTGGCTTTC. Its protein product is CATSRGLGGVKLAF. Looking up the rest from reference TRBV15 and TRBJ2-6 gives the full variable domain: DAMVIQNPRYQVTQFGKPVTLSCSQTLNHNVMYWYQQKSSQAPKLLFHYYDKDFNNEADTPDNFQSRRPNTSFCFLDIRSPGLGDTAMYLCATSRGLGGVKLAFGAGSRLTVL.

This clonotype has more than one count but fewer than ten. The chain carries TRBV20-1 and TRBJ2-5, with D tentatively TRBD2 (6 bases). V was clipped by 3 bases and J by 1 base, with 9 bases between them. In germline, CDR1 is DFQATT, CDR2 SNEGSKA (reference sequence). The CDR3 extends over 13 amino acids. CDR3 DNA: TGCAGTGCTAGGGGGGACTCCCAAGAGACCCAGTACTTC. Translation: CSARGDSQETQYF.

The V call is TRBV29-1, the J call TRBJ1-1, with TRBD1 as a possible D gene (5 bases). The ends were cut back, 2 bases at V and 2 bases at J, with 12 bases in the middle. The CDR3 is 14 amino acids. Germline V lookup: CDR1 SQVTM, CDR2 ANQGSEA. DNA for the CDR3: TGCAGCGTTGAACTGGGGGGACCAAACACTGAAGCTTTCTTT. This encodes CSVELGGPNTEAFF.

This clonotype was detected ten times or more. This chain links TRBV10-3 with TRBJ2-7; 9 bases line up with TRBD1. V lost 9 bases and J lost 2; bases outside the gene matches: 5. The CDR3 length is 13 residues. The V gene's germline CDR1 is ENHRY and CDR2 SYGVKD. CDR3 coding DNA: TGTGCCATAGGCCGGGACAGGGCCTACGAGCAGTACTTC. Translating it yields CAIGRDRAYEQYF.

The chain links TRBV10-3 to TRBJ2-5, with D maybe TRBD2 (7 bases). Germline CDR1 reads ENHRY; CDR2 reads SYGVKD. The CDR3 runs 15 residues. The V end was cut by 8 bases, the J end by 5 bases, with 21 bases between. The chain's CDR3 is CAIAERGGMMETQYF. In nucleotides, the CDR3 is TGTGCCATCGCCGAGAGGGGGGGGATGATGGAGACCCAGTACTTC.

Note on this clonotype: This CDR3 is missing its conserved last phenylalanine or tryptophan, likely due to a read error. V gene TRBV5-1 combines with J gene TRBJ1-1; D unresolved. Germline V CDR1 and CDR2: SGHRS, YFSETQ. This CDR3 contains 17 residues. In nucleotides, the CDR3 is TGCGCCAGCAGCCTAACCGGGGTGCCGGTCATGAACACCGAAGCTTTCGTT. This encodes CASSLTGVPVMNTEAFV.

A remark on this clonotype: One end of the junction varies from germline; a read error may be responsible. The chain joins TRBV12-3 or TRBV12-4 to TRBJ2-2; TRBD1 aligns across 8 bases. This CDR3 has 16 residues. The CDR3 DNA reads TGTGCCATCAGTAAGCACGGACAGGGAGGATCCGGGGAGCTGTTTTTT. Amino acids: CAISKHGQGGSGELFF.

In this sample, this clonotype turned up many times. This sequence joins TRBV7-9 and TRBJ2-6; D possibly uses TRBD1 or TRBD2 (6 bases each). The germline gives CDR1 SEHNR, CDR2 FQNEAQ (reference sequence). V was clipped by 4 bases and J by 2 bases, with 15 bases between them. CDR3 length equals 17 residues. CDR3 sequence reads: CASSSGRGLTGANVLTF. The CDR3 nucleotides are TGTGCCAGCAGCTCGGGCAGGGGACTTACTGGGGCCAACGTCCTGACTTTC.

The chain recombines TRBV15 with TRBJ1-5; the match to TRBD1 covers 8 bases. The CDR3 is 16 residues long. Trimming cost V 8 bases and J 3 bases; bases outside gene matches: 12. CDR1 LNHNV and CDR2 YYDKDF come from the germline V gene (reference sequence). The CDR3 nucleotides are TGTGCCACCGCGCAGGGGGCGGCGGGAGACAATCAGCCCCAGCATTTT. It is translated as CATAQGAAGDNQPQHF.

This clonotype was seen ten or more times. The chain links TRBV4-1 to TRBJ2-6; no firm D call. This CDR3 spans 16 amino acids. Between the trimmed V and J ends, which lost 4 bases and 6 bases, there was a span of 16 bases. Germline CDR1 and CDR2: MGHRA and YSYEKL. Here the CDR3 reads CASSLTVSSEANVLTF. Here the CDR3 DNA reads TGCGCCAGCAGCCTCACGGTTTCATCCGAGGCCAACGTCCTGACTTTC.

This clonotype has a count of ten or more. V and J are TRBV29-1 and TRBJ1-3, with 8 bases that match TRBD1. The CDR3 runs 19 residues. CDR1 SQVTM and CDR2 ANQGSEA come from the germline V gene. J was trimmed by 2 bases and V by 0 bases; bases with no gene match: 15. CDR3 residues: CSVEEFGSVTGVPGNTIYF. The CDR3, as DNA: TGCAGCGTTGAAGAGTTCGGGAGTGTGACAGGGGTTCCTGGAAACACCATATATTTT.

Only one count was recorded for this clonotype. A much larger clone differs by one base, so this may be a read error. J is TRBJ2-7 and V is TRBV4-1, with 7 nucleotides matching TRBD1. The CDR3 contains 15 residues. Per the germline V gene, CDR1 is MGHRA and CDR2 is YSYEKL. For the CDR3, the DNA is TGCGCCAGCAGCCAAGAAGAGGGGGCGCACTACAAGCAGTACTTC. As protein: CASSQEEGAHYKQYF.

This clonotype was seen ten or more times. The V call is TRBV30, the J call TRBJ1-2; a weak D match, TRBD1 (5 bases). Per germline, CDR1 GTSNPN and CDR2 SVGIG (reference sequence). This CDR3 has 12 amino acids. V was cut by 0 bases and J by 8 bases, with 10 bases left in between. The CDR3 here is CAWSVRGWGYTF. The CDR3 DNA reads TGTGCCTGGAGTGTACGGGGGTGGGGCTACACCTTC.

This clonotype turned up a few times. V usage is TRBV28 and J usage is TRBJ2-7; D remains unclear. CDR1 MDHEN and CDR2 SYDVKM come from the germline V gene. Trimming removed 6 bases from V and 5 bases from J, with 14 bases in between. The CDR3 is 13 amino acids. CDR3 loop: CASSRSLLHEQYF. In DNA, the CDR3 is TGTGCCAGCAGCCGGAGTTTGCTCCACGAGCAGTACTTC.

This clonotype was recorded at least ten times. The gene calls are TRBV20-1 and TRBJ1-1; maybe TRBD1 (5 bases). This CDR3 comprises 13 residues. The V gene's germline CDR1 is DFQATT and CDR2 SNEGSKA (reference sequence). Trimming shortened V by 4 bases and J by 1 base, and 10 bases separated the two germline ends. The CDR3 nucleotides read TGCAGTGCTATAACCGGGACGAACACTGAAGCTTTCTTT. It encodes CSAITGTNTEAFF.

CDR3 residues: CASSRSISGTGANVLTF. DNA of the CDR3: TGTGCCAGCAGCCGATCCATATCGGGCACCGGGGCCAACGTCCTGACTTTC. This chain uses TRBV7-2 with TRBJ2-6; D uncertain. V lost 5 bases and J lost 4, with 18 bases in between. This CDR3 contains 17 residues. CDR1 is SGHTA, CDR2 FQGNSA, per germline.

Many counts were recorded for this clonotype. V is TRBV5-1 and J is TRBJ1-3; the match to TRBD1 covers 9 bases. The germline V gene has CDR1 SGHRS and CDR2 YFSETQ. The CDR3 runs 14 residues. Unmatched junction bases numbered 5, after V lost 4 bases and J lost 6 bases. CDR3 sequence (DNA): TGCGCCAGCAGCAGGACAGGGGCCGAAAACACCATATATTTT. Encoded protein: CASSRTGAENTIYF.

The chain couples TRBV4-1 to TRBJ1-5; the D gene is possibly TRBD1 (6 bases). This CDR3 is built from 18 residues. Germline CDR1 reads MGHRA; CDR2 reads YSYEKL. Trimming removed 0 bases from V and 7 bases from J, with 22 bases in between. CDR3 DNA: TGCGCCAGCAGCCAAGATTCGGTTTCTTTTGGAGGGGGACAGCCCCAGCATTTT. Its protein is CASSQDSVSFGGGQPQHF.

The chain couples TRBV5-1 to TRBJ1-2; D is uncertain. The germline gives CDR1 SGHRS, CDR2 YFSETQ. Trimming removed 4 bases at V and 3 bases at J, with 13 bases between. The CDR3 runs to 14 residues. CDR3 in amino acids: CASSPTPQDYGYTF. CDR3 in DNA: TGCGCCAGCAGCCCTACACCCCAGGACTATGGCTACACCTTC.

At least ten counts were recorded for this clonotype. The rearrangement uses TRBV7-9 and TRBJ1-1, with D possibly being TRBD1 (6 bases). Trimming shortened V by 7 bases and J by 7 bases, and 16 bases separated the two germline ends. CDR3 length: 13 amino acids. CDR1 and CDR2 from the germline V gene are SEHNR and FQNEAQ (reference sequence). The CDR3 region is CASTSREGGEAFF. CDR3 DNA: TGTGCCAGCACCTCAAGAGAGGGGGGTGAAGCTTTCTTT.

This clonotype has at least ten counts. This chain connects TRBV9 to TRBJ1-2; D may be TRBD1 (5 bases). The germline gives CDR1 SGDLS, CDR2 YYNGEE. Deletions cut 0 bases from V and 8 bases from J, with 14 bases between. CDR3 length equals 14 residues. The CDR3 nucleotides read TGTGCCAGCAGCGTAGCGCGGCAGGGAGCCGGCTACACCTTC. Its translation is CASSVARQGAGYTF. Full variable domain (rest looked up from reference TRBV9 and TRBJ1-2): DSGVTQTPKHLITATGQRVTLRCSPRSGDLSVYWYQQSLDQGLQFLIQYYNGEERAKGNILERFSAQQFPDLHSELNLSSLELGDSALYFCASSVARQGAGYTFGSGTRLTVV.

This sequence joins TRBV10-2 and TRBJ1-1; D is perhaps TRBD1 (6 bases). In germline, CDR1 is WSHSY, CDR2 SAAADI. CDR3 length equals 12 residues. The V end lost 7 bases, the J end lost 5 bases, and 11 bases lay between the germline ends. In DNA form, the CDR3 reads TGCGCCAGCATTGGGGGGCAAACTGAAGCTTTCTTT. Its translation is CASIGGQTEAFF.

The chain links TRBV7-3 to TRBJ1-1; a possible D gene is TRBD1 (5 bases). This CDR3 comprises 17 residues. Trimming cost V 2 bases and J 0 bases, with 16 bases left between them. Germline V gene data show CDR1 as SGHTA and CDR2 as FQGTGA. This CDR3 reads CASSLVGGINMNTEAFF. Written as DNA, the CDR3 is TGTGCCAGCAGCTTAGTCGGGGGAATAAACATGAACACTGAAGCTTTCTTT.

Remarks on this clonotype: A much more abundant neighbour one base away suggests this may be a read error. The gene calls are TRBV28 and TRBJ2-7; TRBD1 matches at 10 bases. This CDR3 has 16 amino acids. After removal of 7 bases from V and 4 bases from J, the junction contained 13 bases not matched to a gene. Germline CDR1 is MDHEN and CDR2 is SYDVKM. The CDR3 here is CASTRLEDRGRYEQYF. In DNA, the CDR3 is TGTGCCAGCACCCGACTGGAGGACAGGGGGAGGTACGAGCAGTACTTC.

This clonotype was seen a handful of times. Being one base from a much bigger clone, this may be a read error. The CDR3 does not end in the conserved phenylalanine or tryptophan, so this is likely a read error. This chain connects TRBV3-1 to TRBJ2-2; no firm D call. Trimming stripped 1 base from V and 0 bases from J, with 6 bases between. Germline values: CDR1 LGHDT, CDR2 YNNKEL (reference sequence). The CDR3 spans 15 residues. CDR3 amino acids: CASSQGWSNTGELFV. CDR3 bases: TGTGCCAGCAGCCAAGGGTGGTCGAACACCGGGGAGCTGTTTGTT.

This clonotype was seen a handful of times. The gene calls are TRBV12-5 and TRBJ2-7, with D possibly being TRBD2 (5 bases). CDR1 and CDR2 (germline): LGHNT, FRNRAP. Trimming shortened V by 6 bases and J by 6 bases, and 24 bases separated the two germline ends. The CDR3 is 16 residues long. Here the CDR3 reads CASGHTKDGVLREQYF. The CDR3 DNA follows: TGTGCTAGTGGCCACACTAAGGACGGGGTGTTACGCGAGCAGTACTTC.